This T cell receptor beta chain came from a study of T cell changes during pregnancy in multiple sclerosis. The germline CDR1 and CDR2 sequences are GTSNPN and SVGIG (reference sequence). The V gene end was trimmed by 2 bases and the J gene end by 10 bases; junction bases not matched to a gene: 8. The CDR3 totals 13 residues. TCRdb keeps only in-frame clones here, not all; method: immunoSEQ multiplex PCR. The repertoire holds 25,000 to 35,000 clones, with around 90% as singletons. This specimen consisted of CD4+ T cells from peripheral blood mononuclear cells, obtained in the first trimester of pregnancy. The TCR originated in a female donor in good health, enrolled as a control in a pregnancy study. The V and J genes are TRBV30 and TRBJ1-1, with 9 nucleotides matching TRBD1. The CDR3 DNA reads TGTGCCTGGAGTCTTACCGGGACAGGGACAGCTTTCTTT. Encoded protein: CAWSLTGTGTAFF.